The 14 T cell receptor beta chains in this list originate from one sample, sequenced in a study of graft-versus-host responses after intestinal transplantation. Profiling relied on immunoSEQ multiplex PCR, and the TCRdb table lists in-frame clones only, not all of them. Of 41,000 or so clones in the sample, 85% to 95% were seen once. These receptors are not linked to any known antigen. Sequencing used unstimulated CD8+ T cells sorted from spleen or lymph node cells, obtained before transplant. The origin of the receptors is a human donor who was the organ donor for an intestinal transplant.

Remarks on this clone: Other nucleotide sequences in the sample specify the same CDR3. The chain combines TRBV7-2 with TRBJ2-1; TRBD2 agrees at 7 bases. Losses at the gene ends were 4 bases for V and 3 bases for J; bases not matched to a gene: 6. Germline values: CDR1 SGHTA, CDR2 FQGNSA. This CDR3 has 15 residues. DNA of the CDR3: TGTGCCAGCAGCTGGCTGTCGGGGGGCTACAATGAGCAGTTCTTC. Protein: CASSWLSGGYNEQFF.

In this sample, this clone turned up once. The J gene is TRBJ2-3, the V gene TRBV7-9; D may match TRBD1 or TRBD2 (5 bases each). The V gene lost 5 bases and the J gene lost 3 bases, with 15 bases spanning the gap. Germline V gene sequence: CDR1 SEHNR, CDR2 FQNEAQ (reference sequence). The CDR3 sequence is 15 residues long. CDR3 in DNA: TGTGCCAGCAGCCCGGGAACAGGCGAGACAGATACGCAGTATTTT. As protein: CASSPGTGETDTQYF.

The genes are TRBV7-6 and TRBJ2-7, with TRBD2 identical over 12 bases. The CDR3 has 17 amino acids. Germline values: CDR1 SGHVS, CDR2 FNYEAQ. Trimming at V came to 2 bases and at J to 5 bases, leaving 10 bases not matched to a gene. The CDR3: CASSLSLGLAGRNEQYF. The CDR3 coding sequence is TGTGCCAGCAGCTTATCCCTCGGACTAGCGGGGAGGAACGAGCAGTACTTC.

The CDR3: CASSLQGSNQPQHF. For the CDR3, the DNA is TGTGCCAGCAGTTTACAGGGTAGCAATCAGCCCCAGCATTTT. The chain has TRBV27 and TRBJ1-5, with D possibly being TRBD1 (5 bases). Between the trimmed V and J ends, which lost 2 bases and 0 bases, there was a span of 5 bases. From germline, CDR1 is MNHEY and CDR2 SMNVEV (reference sequence). The length of the CDR3 is 14 residues.

This rearrangement joins TRBV2 to TRBJ2-7, with 7 bases lining up with TRBD1. CDR3 length: 16 amino acids. Trimming cost V 3 bases and J 2 bases; bases outside gene matches: 10. Germline V CDR1 and CDR2: SNHLY, FYNNEI. CDR3 in amino acids: CASSEILGTAPYEQYF. The CDR3 DNA follows: TGTGCCAGCAGTGAGATACTGGGGACAGCCCCCTACGAGCAGTACTTC.

V usage is TRBV27 and J usage is TRBJ2-1, with 11 nucleotides matching TRBD2. Germline lookup yields CDR1 MNHEY and CDR2 SMNVEV (reference sequence). Unmatched junction bases numbered 9, after V lost 4 bases and J lost 10 bases. The CDR3 is 15 residues long. The CDR3 loop reads CASSWELAGVTEQFF. The CDR3 DNA sequence: TGTGCCAGCAGTTGGGAACTAGCGGGGGTAACGGAGCAGTTCTTC.

The chain employs TRBV7-6 and TRBJ1-3; 7 bases agree with TRBD1. The CDR3 runs 15 residues. Germline trimming cut 5 bases from V and 0 bases from J; bases unmatched to any gene: 4. Germline V lookup: CDR1 SGHVS, CDR2 FNYEAQ. The CDR3: CASSPGTDSGNTIYF. CDR3 nucleotide sequence: TGTGCCAGCAGCCCAGGGACAGACTCTGGAAACACCATATATTTT.

This chain uses TRBV25-1 with TRBJ1-1, with D maybe TRBD1 (5 bases). The germline V gene has CDR1 MGHDK and CDR2 SYGVNS. CDR3 length equals 14 residues. Trimming took off 3 bases at V and 4 bases at J, with 12 bases between the two ends. The CDR3 loop reads CASSEEGLGTEAFF. DNA for the CDR3: TGTGCCAGCAGTGAGGAGGGACTCGGCACTGAAGCTTTCTTT. Combining the CDR3 with reference TRBV25-1 and TRBJ1-1 gives the whole variable domain EADIYQTPRYLVIGTGKKITLECSQTMGHDKMYWYQQDPGMELHLIHYSYGVNSTEKGDLSSESTVSRIRTEHFPLTLESARPSHTSQYLCASSEEGLGTEAFFGQGTRLTVV.

The genes are TRBV5-1 and TRBJ2-7; D ambiguous. CDR1 SGHRS and CDR2 YFSETQ come from the germline V gene. This CDR3 comprises 14 residues. The V end lost 4 bases, the J end lost 2 bases, and 13 bases lay between the germline ends. The CDR3 loop is CASSPLGAPYEQYF. The CDR3 nucleotides are TGCGCCAGCAGCCCCCTTGGCGCCCCCTACGAGCAGTACTTC.

In its sample, this clone was seen a few times. The chain has TRBV27 and TRBJ2-7; the D call may be TRBD1 or TRBD2 (6 bases each). This CDR3 is 13 amino acids long. Germline loops: CDR1 MNHEY, CDR2 SMNVEV (reference sequence). V lost 2 bases and J 7 bases, leaving 12 bases between the germline ends. The CDR3 is CASSLLRGREQYF. The CDR3 nucleotides read TGTGCCAGCAGTTTACTACGGGGGCGGGAGCAGTACTTC.

The rearrangement links TRBV5-6 to TRBJ2-1; D gene ambiguous. Germline lookup yields CDR1 SGHDT and CDR2 YYEEEE. CDR3 size: 14 residues. V lost 0 bases, J lost 7 bases, and 11 bases lay in between. The CDR3 coding sequence is TGTGCCAGCAGCTTGGGTCCGGCCCCGAATGAGCAGTTCTTC. Its translation: CASSLGPAPNEQFF.

This clone was observed a few times. V usage is TRBV4-1 and J usage is TRBJ1-1, with TRBD1 as a possible D gene (6 bases). The CDR3 runs 13 residues. Trimming cost V 7 bases and J 2 bases, with 11 bases left between them. The germline gives CDR1 MGHRA, CDR2 YSYEKL. The CDR3 loop reads CASTHRANTEAFF. The DNA of the CDR3 is TGCGCCAGCACCCACAGGGCAAACACTGAAGCTTTCTTT.

The chain recombines TRBV9 with TRBJ1-1, with D perhaps TRBD1 (6 bases). CDR3 length equals 14 residues. The V gene's germline CDR1 is SGDLS and CDR2 YYNGEE. Trimming removed 7 bases at V and 0 bases at J, with 13 bases between. The CDR3 bases are TGTGCCAGCTCCGGGGGCTGGGTGAACACTGAAGCTTTCTTT. It specifies CASSGGWVNTEAFF.

This clone was observed a single time. This sequence joins TRBV7-6 and TRBJ2-1; D possibly uses TRBD1 or TRBD2 (5 bases each). V gave up 1 base and J gave up 6 bases, with 7 bases separating them. The CDR3 loop spans 13 amino acids. Germline CDR1 is SGHVS and CDR2 is FNYEAQ. The CDR3 DNA sequence: TGTGCCAGCAGCTTAGGGGGGAGCAATGAGCAGTTCTTC. Its protein is CASSLGGSNEQFF.